Reported below is one T cell receptor (beta chain). The CDR3 is made up of 15 amino acids. The trim removed 5 bases at V and 4 bases at J, leaving 8 bases unmatched. From germline, CDR1 is SEHNR and CDR2 FQNEAQ (reference sequence). This table comes from immunoSEQ multiplex PCR, and its TCRdb copy is limited to in-frame clones, with some not included. The table lists around 170,000 clones, around 87% of them singletons. The entry originates in a study of control samples from healthy donors and cancer patients. The clonotype comes from a woman aged 50 to 60 in good health. The J gene is TRBJ1-2, the V gene TRBV7-9; TRBD1 agrees at 9 bases. The source material was blood. CDR3 residues: CASSQPDRGSYGYTF. The CDR3 DNA sequence: TGTGCCAGCAGCCAACCGGACAGGGGTAGCTATGGCTACACCTTC.